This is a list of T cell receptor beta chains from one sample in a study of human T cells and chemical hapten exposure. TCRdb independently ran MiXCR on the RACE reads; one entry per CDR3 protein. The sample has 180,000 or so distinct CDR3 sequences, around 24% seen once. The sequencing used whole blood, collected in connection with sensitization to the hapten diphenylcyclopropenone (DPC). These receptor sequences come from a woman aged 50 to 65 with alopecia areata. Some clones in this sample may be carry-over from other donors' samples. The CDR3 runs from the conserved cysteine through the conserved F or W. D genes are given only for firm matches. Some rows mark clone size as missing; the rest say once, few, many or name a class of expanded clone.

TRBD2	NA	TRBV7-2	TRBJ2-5	TGTGCCAGCAGCTTACGTCTCTTGAGCGGGAAGCAAGAGACCCAGTACTTC	CASSLRLLSGKQETQYF
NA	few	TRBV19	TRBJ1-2	TGTGCCAGTAGCGAGGGACAAGACTATGGCTACACCTTC	CASSEGQDYGYTF
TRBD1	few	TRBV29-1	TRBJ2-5	TGCAGCGTTGACCCCCCGGGACAGGGATGGGGAGAGACCCAGTACTTC	CSVDPPGQGWGETQYF
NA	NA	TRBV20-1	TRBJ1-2	TGCAGTGCTAGAGATAATCGAAGGAACTATGGCTACACCTTC	CSARDNRRNYGYTF
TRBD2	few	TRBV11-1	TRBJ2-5	TGTGCCAGCAGCTTACCGACGGGGGGATTGGAGACCCAGTACTTC	CASSLPTGGLETQYF
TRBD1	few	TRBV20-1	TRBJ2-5	TGCAGTGCTAGAAGGACAGGGGCCGAGACCCAGTACTTC	CSARRTGAETQYF
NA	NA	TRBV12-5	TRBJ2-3	TGTGCTAGTGGCCAAAGGGGATCTGGCACAGATACGCAGTATTTT	CASGQRGSGTDTQYF
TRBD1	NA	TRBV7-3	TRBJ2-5	TGTGCCAGCAGCGCCAACAGGGGTCAAGAGACCCAGTACTTC	CASSANRGQETQYF
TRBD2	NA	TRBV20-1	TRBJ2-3	TGCAGTGCTAGTTCTACTAGCGGCCGCACAGATACGCAGTATTTT	CSASSTSGRTDTQYF
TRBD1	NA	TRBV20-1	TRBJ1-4	TGCAGTGCTAGACGGACAGGGGGCCGTGAAAAACTGTTTTTT	CSARRTGGREKLFF
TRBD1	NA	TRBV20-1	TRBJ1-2	TGCAGTGCTAGAGACCCGCTGACAGGGACTGGCTACACCTTC	CSARDPLTGTGYTF
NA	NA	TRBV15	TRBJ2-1	TGTGCCACCAGCAGAGATGAGGGGAATGAGCAGTTCTTC	CATSRDEGNEQFF
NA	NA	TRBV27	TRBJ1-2	TGTGCCAGCAGTTTGGTAGGGGGCTATGGCTACACCTTC	CASSLVGGYGYTF
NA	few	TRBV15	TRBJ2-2	TGTGCCACCAGCAGAGATTTAGGAGCCGGGGAGCTGTTTTTT	CATSRDLGAGELFF
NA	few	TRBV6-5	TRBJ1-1	TGTGCCAGCAGTTACACGCGTTTGCGTGGTGAAGCTTTCTTT	CASSYTRLRGEAFF
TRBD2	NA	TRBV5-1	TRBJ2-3	TGCGCCAGCAGCTTCGGCCTAGCGGGAGGTCTGGCAGATACGCAGTATTTT	CASSFGLAGGLADTQYF
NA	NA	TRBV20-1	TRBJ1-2	TGCAGTGCTAGAGACCCGACAGCGGCCGGCTATGGCTACACCTTC	CSARDPTAAGYGYTF
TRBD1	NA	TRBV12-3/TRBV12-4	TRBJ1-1	TGTGCCAGCAGTTACGGGACAGGGCGAACGATGAACACTGAAGCTTTCTTT	CASSYGTGRTMNTEAFF
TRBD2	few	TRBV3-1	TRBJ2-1	TGTGCCAGCAGTCAGGGAGGGCCGATCAATGAGCAGTTCTTC	CASSQGGPINEQFF
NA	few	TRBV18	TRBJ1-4	TGTGCCAGCTCACCGGCCGGTGAAAAACTGTTTTTT	CASSPAGEKLFF
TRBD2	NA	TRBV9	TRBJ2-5	TGTGCCAGCAGCGTATTCGGGACTAGCCAAGAGACCCAGTACTTC	CASSVFGTSQETQYF
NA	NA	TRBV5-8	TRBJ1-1	TGTGCCAGCAGCTTGTTTTATGAGGACGCTTTCTTT	CASSLFYEDAFF
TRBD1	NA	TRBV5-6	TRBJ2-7	TGTGCCAGCAGCATAGGGACAGTTTACGAGCAGTACTTC	CASSIGTVYEQYF
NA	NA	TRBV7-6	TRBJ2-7	TGTGCCAGCAGCTTAGCGATTACCTACGAGCAGTACTTC	CASSLAITYEQYF
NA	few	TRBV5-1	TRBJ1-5	TGCGCCAGCAGCCAGAGGGGGGATGGGCCCCAGCATTTT	CASSQRGDGPQHF